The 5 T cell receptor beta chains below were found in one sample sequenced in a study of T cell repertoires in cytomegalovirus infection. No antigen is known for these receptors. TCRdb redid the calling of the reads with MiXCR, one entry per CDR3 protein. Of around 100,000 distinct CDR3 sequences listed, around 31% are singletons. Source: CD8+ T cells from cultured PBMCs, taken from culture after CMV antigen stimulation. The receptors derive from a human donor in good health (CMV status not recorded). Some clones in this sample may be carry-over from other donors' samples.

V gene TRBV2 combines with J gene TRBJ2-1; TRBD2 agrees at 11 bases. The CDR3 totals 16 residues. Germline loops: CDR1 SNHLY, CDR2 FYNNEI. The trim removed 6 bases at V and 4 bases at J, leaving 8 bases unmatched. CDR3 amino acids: CASRRSGGAGYNEQFF. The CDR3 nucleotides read TGTGCCAGCAGACGTAGCGGGGGGGCTGGGTACAATGAGCAGTTCTTC.

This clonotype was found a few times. The CDR3 loop is CASTQGTFEFF. The CDR3 coding sequence is TGTGCCAGCACTCAAGGGACTTTCGAGTTCTTC. J is TRBJ2-1 and V is TRBV6-1; D is possibly TRBD2 (6 bases). V lost 7 bases to trimming and J lost 14 bases, with 15 bases between them. The CDR3 length is 11 residues. Germline loops: CDR1 MNHNS, CDR2 SASEGT.

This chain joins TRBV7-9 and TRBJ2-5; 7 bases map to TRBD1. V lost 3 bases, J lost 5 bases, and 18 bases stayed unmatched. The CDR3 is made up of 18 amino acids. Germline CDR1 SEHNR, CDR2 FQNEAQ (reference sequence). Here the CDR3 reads CASSLAPYLAGGTETQYF. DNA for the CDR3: TGTGCCAGCAGCTTGGCACCCTATCTCGCAGGGGGTACGGAGACCCAGTACTTC.

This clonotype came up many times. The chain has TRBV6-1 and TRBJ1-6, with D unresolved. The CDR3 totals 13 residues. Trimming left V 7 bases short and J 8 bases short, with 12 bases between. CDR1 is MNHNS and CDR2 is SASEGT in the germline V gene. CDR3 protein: CASNAGPYSPLHF. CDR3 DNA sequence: TGTGCCAGCAATGCAGGCCCATATTCACCCCTCCACTTT.

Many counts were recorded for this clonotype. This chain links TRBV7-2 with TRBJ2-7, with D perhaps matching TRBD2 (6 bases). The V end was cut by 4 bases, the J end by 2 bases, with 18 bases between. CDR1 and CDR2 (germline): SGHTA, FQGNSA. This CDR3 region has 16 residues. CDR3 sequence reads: CASSYPRTGGPYEQYF. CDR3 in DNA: TGTGCCAGCAGCTACCCGCGAACCGGGGGACCCTACGAGCAGTACTTC.